This T cell receptor (beta chain) was documented in a study of blood T cell repertoires in COVID-19. Study summary: The origin of the acute and convalescent COVID-19 samples was the United States, Italy and Spain. Sources were T cells, B-cell-depleted T cells, or PBMCs; the material itself was cDNA or gDNA.

Authors' analysis steps: The assay estimated nucleated cells by amplifying reference gene primers. Clones were sequenced by immunoSEQ multiplex PCR, and TCRdb holds only the in-frame ones, with some missing. Clone size and the V and J calls come from that table; the DNA yielded D and trimming. The sample holds around 110,000 clones, 65% to 75% seen once. From germline, CDR1 is MNHNS and CDR2 SASEGT. The CDR3 length is 18 residues. V dropped 8 bases and J dropped 0; count of bases not matched to a gene: 17. J is TRBJ1-1 and V is TRBV6-1; the match to TRBD1 covers 8 bases. The material sequenced was peripheral blood. The sequence was obtained from a human donor with acute or convalescent COVID-19. The donor label of this sample is uncertain. This chain's CDR3 is CASRGGTGRFPMNTEAFF. In DNA form, the CDR3 reads TGTGCCAGCCGTGGCGGGACAGGAAGATTTCCAATGAACACTGAAGCTTTCTTT.